A single TCR beta chain is shown here with its context. The antigen is not known. Alongside a J-beta primer mix, a sample-barcoded 5' primer served in a second PCR lasting about 7 to 12 cycles. Tagging of each cDNA molecule was performed by a template-switch adaptor with 12 random nucleotides. TCRdb used MiXCR to reprocess the 5' RACE reads, holding one entry per CDR3 protein. The sample gives about 750,000 distinct CDR3 sequences, about 55% of which show up once; 41% is in the top ten. CDR1 is MNHEY, CDR2 SVGAGI, per germline. V dropped 5 bases and J dropped 5; count of bases not matched to a gene: 5. The CDR3 runs to 15 residues. The data derive from a study of blood T cells in healthy people across ages. Study-level results: Roughly linearly, TCR beta diversity per million T cells fell as age increased. The study found more naive CD4+ cells and higher diversity in long-lived than aged donors.

The chain has TRBV6-5 and TRBJ2-7; 14 bases are a match to TRBD2. Sequenced sample: blood. This clonotype originated in an elderly man in good health. CDR3 bases: TGTGCCAGCAGTCTGCTGGGACTAGCGGGAGACGAGCAGTACTTC. Protein sequence: CASSLLGLAGDEQYF.